A single sample is the source of the 10 T cell receptor beta chains below, sequenced in a study of identical twins. One entry per CDR3 protein, called by TCRdb with MiXCR from the 5' RACE reads. The table has 700,000 or so distinct CDR3 sequences, less than 25% seen once. This same sample was also part of a study on T cells expressing NK-cell markers.

The specimen was PBMCs. These TCRs come from a woman between 18 and 30 years old in good health.

On this clonotype: Relative to the germline gene, one junction end is altered; a read error may explain this. This chain uses TRBV10-3 with TRBJ2-5; 15 bases are shared with TRBD2. Per germline, CDR1 ENHRY and CDR2 SYGVKD. The CDR3 totals 15 residues. In nucleotides, the CDR3 is TGTGCCATCAGGATGGGACTAGCGGGAGGTGAGATCCAGTACTTC. It is translated as CAIRMGLAGGEIQYF.

In this sample, this clonotype turned up a few times. This chain connects TRBV6-2 or TRBV6-3 to TRBJ2-1; TRBD1 aligns across 10 bases. The V and J ends lost 11 bases and 10 bases, in that order; junction bases with no gene match: 11. The CDR3 consists of 13 residues. The germline V gene encodes CDR1 MNHEY and CDR2 SVGEGT. CDR3 in amino acids: CAVRDRGPREQFF. CDR3 in DNA: TGTGCCGTCCGGGACAGGGGTCCTAGAGAGCAGTTCTTC.

The rearrangement uses TRBV20-1 and TRBJ2-5, with 7 bases matching TRBD2. The germline CDR1 and CDR2 sequences are DFQATT and SNEGSKA (reference sequence). V shed 3 bases, J shed 1 base, and the junction held 8 bases outside the gene matches. This CDR3 spans 15 amino acids. This CDR3 reads CSASIGAGVQETQYF. The CDR3 nucleotides are TGCAGTGCTAGCATAGGGGCGGGAGTCCAAGAGACCCAGTACTTC.

In its sample, this clonotype was seen a few times. The V call is TRBV6-5, the J call TRBJ2-7; 8 nucleotides align to TRBD1. Germline CDR1 is MNHEY and CDR2 is SVGAGI. With 0 bases clipped from V and 4 bases from J, the junction kept 8 bases outside the gene matches. This CDR3 has 16 amino acids. CDR3 DNA: TGTGCCAGCAGTTACTCGAAGGACAGGGAATTTTACGAGCAGTACTTC. This encodes CASSYSKDREFYEQYF.

V is TRBV5-1 and J is TRBJ2-3; TRBD2 agrees at 7 bases. This CDR3 has 13 amino acids. V lost 7 bases, J lost 0 bases, and 2 bases stayed unmatched. CDR1 is SGHRS and CDR2 is YFSETQ in the germline V gene. CDR3 sequence: CASRGVSTDTQYF. The DNA for the CDR3 is TGCGCCAGCCGGGGGGTTAGCACAGATACGCAGTATTTT.

A few counts support this clonotype. This chain uses TRBV20-1 with TRBJ2-7, with 7 bases that match TRBD2. The germline V gene encodes CDR1 DFQATT and CDR2 SNEGSKA (reference sequence). Trimming at V came to 6 bases and at J to 4 bases, leaving 12 bases not matched to a gene. The CDR3 totals 14 residues. CDR3 sequence reads: CSARGSGALYEQYF. The CDR3 DNA reads as TGCAGTGCCCGGGGGAGCGGGGCATTGTACGAGCAGTACTTC.

The CDR3 protein is CASSPLLTAPGQYF. CDR3 in DNA: TGTGCCAGCAGCCCATTACTGACGGCCCCCGGGCAGTATTTT. J is TRBJ2-3 and V is TRBV9; D is unclear. Germline V gives CDR1 SGDLS, CDR2 YYNGEE. V was shortened by 4 bases and J by 11 bases, with 20 bases between the two germline ends. The CDR3 extends over 14 amino acids.

This clonotype came up a few times. V usage is TRBV7-9 and J usage is TRBJ2-7, with D hard to call. CDR1 and CDR2 from the germline V gene are SEHNR and FQNEAQ (reference sequence). V lost 3 bases, J lost 2 bases, and 11 bases lay in between. This CDR3 region has 14 residues. The CDR3 sequence: CASSFSRGPYEQYF. DNA of the CDR3: TGTGCCAGCAGCTTCTCCCGAGGCCCCTACGAGCAGTACTTC.

This clonotype was counted at least ten times. The chain carries TRBV20-1 and TRBJ1-1, with TRBD1 matching 7 bases. Trimming removed 3 bases from V and 7 bases from J; junction bases left unmatched: 2. This CDR3 has 11 amino acids. The V gene's germline CDR1 is DFQATT and CDR2 SNEGSKA (reference sequence). As DNA, the CDR3 is TGCAGTGCTAGGGGGACAGTTGAAGCTTTCTTT. Its protein is CSARGTVEAFF.

The chain uses TRBV4-1 and TRBJ2-2; D may correspond to TRBD1 or TRBD2 (5 bases each). Germline CDR1 is MGHRA and CDR2 is YSYEKL. The CDR3 runs 15 residues. V lost 4 bases and J 4 bases, leaving 13 bases between the germline ends. The CDR3 DNA reads TGCGCCAGCAGCCTAGAGGGGTGGGGCACCGGGGAGCTGTTTTTT. Encoded protein: CASSLEGWGTGELFF.